A selection of T cell receptor beta chains follows, all from one sample in a study of shared T cell receptors in the human thymus. Assay: immunoSEQ multiplex PCR; the TCRdb copy retains only in-frame clones and omits some. The data contain approximately 660,000 clones, approximately 88% of them singletons. The data were also submitted as part of a second study, on human thymus T cells.

The material sequenced was thymocytes. These receptor sequences come from a boy in the first two years of life with a congenital heart defect. CDR3s include the opening cysteine and the closing phenylalanine or tryptophan. Each record gives: J gene, D gene, V gene, clone size, CDR3 DNA, CDR3 protein. The D gene is left open where the match is weak. Part of the rows lack a size; the others show once, few, many or a class for expanded clones.

TRBJ2-7	.	TRBV11-3	.	TGTGCCAGCAGCCCCCCTGGCGGGACGGGGGAGCAGTACTTC	CASSPPGGTGEQYF
TRBJ2-1	TRBD1	TRBV4-1	.	TGCGCCACGGTAGGGGGCCCACAAGGAGAGCAGTTCTTC	CATVGGPQGEQFF
TRBJ2-1	TRBD2	TRBV4-3	.	TGCGCCAGCAGCCAAGACCCCCCAAAGAGCGGGAGTTGTCATGAGCAGTTCTTC	CASSQDPPKSGSCHEQFF
TRBJ2-2	TRBD2	TRBV27	.	TGTGCCAGCAGTTCGCACCCTCGGCCCGCTGGACTAGCGACGAACACCGGGGAGCTGTTTTTT	CASSSHPRPAGLATNTGELFF
TRBJ2-7	.	TRBV28	.	TGTGCCAGCAGTCTCCGGACAAGGGCAACCTACGAGCAGTACTTC	CASSLRTRATYEQYF
TRBJ1-2	TRBD1	TRBV2	.	TGTGCCAGCAGTGAAGGGGGACAGCCCGTTTACTATGGCTACACCTTC	CASSEGGQPVYYGYTF
TRBJ2-1	TRBD1	TRBV27	.	TGTGCCAGCAGTTTTGGGGACAGTCCCTACAATGAGCAGTTCTTC	CASSFGDSPYNEQFF
TRBJ2-3	.	TRBV7-8	.	TGTGCCAGCAGCTTCCAGGGAGGTGATAGCACAGATACGCAGTATTTT	CASSFQGGDSTDTQYF
TRBJ1-1	.	TRBV19	once	TGTGCCAGTAGTATAAGGGGGACTAGATCTTTCTTT	CASSIRGTRSFF
TRBJ2-5	TRBD2	TRBV9	.	TGTGCCAGCAGCGTTTCCGGGACTAGCGGGAAAGAGACCCAGTACTTC	CASSVSGTSGKETQYF
TRBJ2-7	TRBD2	TRBV5-6	.	TGTGCCAGCAGCTTGGGAACTAGCGGGCGTGATCAATCCTACGAGCAGTACTTC	CASSLGTSGRDQSYEQYF
TRBJ1-5	.	TRBV28	once	TGTGCCAGCAGTTTATGCCCCTCGAGGGTGTCGAATCAGCCCCAGCATTTT	CASSLCPSRVSNQPQHF
TRBJ1-2	.	TRBV19	.	TGTGCCAGTAGTATTAAGGGGCATAACTATGGCTACACCTTC	CASSIKGHNYGYTF
TRBJ1-4	.	TRBV14	once	TGTGCCAGCAGCCTTCGGGGAGCTAATGAAAAACTGTTTTTT	CASSLRGANEKLFF
TRBJ1-2	.	TRBV7-2	.	TGTGCCACCAACCTCGGGAGGGCTAACTATGGCTACACCTTC	CATNLGRANYGYTF
TRBJ1-6	TRBD1	TRBV5-4	once	TGTGCCAGCAGCGGGAACAGGGGAGGCTCACCCCTCCACTTT	CASSGNRGGSPLHF
TRBJ2-5	TRBD2	TRBV2	.	TGTGCCTGCTCAGCGGGCGGGAGGACGAGGGAGACCCAGTACTTC	CACSAGGRTRETQYF
TRBJ2-7	TRBD2	TRBV5-4	.	TGTGCCAGCAGCCGGAAATTAGCGGGGATCCGTCCCTACGAGCAGTACTTC	CASSRKLAGIRPYEQYF
TRBJ2-7	TRBD2	TRBV28	.	TGTGCCAGCAGGTCCCCTACTAGCGGGAGCCCCTACGAGCAGTACTTC	CASRSPTSGSPYEQYF
TRBJ2-1	TRBD2	TRBV9	.	TGTGCCAGCAGCGTAGGCGGAGGACTAGAGCGTCCTGAGCAGTTCTTC	CASSVGGGLERPEQFF
TRBJ2-3	.	TRBV4-1	.	TGCGCCAGCAGCCAAGGGGTAGCACCAGATACGCAGTATTTT	CASSQGVAPDTQYF
TRBJ2-1	TRBD2	TRBV18	.	TGTGCCAGCTCACCACCGGGACTAGCGGGACTAGAGCAGTTCTTC	CASSPPGLAGLEQFF
TRBJ2-2	.	TRBV6-1	.	TGTGCCAGCAGTGAAGCGGAGGCGAACACCGGGGAGCTGTTTTTT	CASSEAEANTGELFF
TRBJ2-2	.	TRBV6-6	few	TGTGCCAGCACTCAGAAGGGCGAGGAGGGCGGGGAGCTGTTTTTT	CASTQKGEEGGELFF
TRBJ2-3	.	TRBV28	.	TGTGCCAGCATCTCCATAACGGGGGCGCAGTATTTT	CASISITGAQYF
TRBJ2-7	TRBD1	TRBV7-2	.	TGTGCCAGCAGCCCCCGTGAGGGGACAGCCCCCCAGTACGAGCAGTACTTC	CASSPREGTAPQYEQYF
TRBJ2-2	TRBD2	TRBV14	few	TGTGCCAGCAGCCAAGATAGAAGGACTAGCGGGAGAGTTAATACCGGGGAGCTGTTTTTT	CASSQDRRTSGRVNTGELFF